This T cell receptor (beta chain) was observed in a study of sequential checkpoint blockade in melanoma. Study at large: Each arm's sequence ended with maintenance nivolumab.

The V gene's germline CDR1 is SGDLS and CDR2 YYNGEE. With 2 bases removed from V and 2 bases from J, the gap between germline ends came to 15 bases. This CDR3 contains 16 residues. Produced via immunoSEQ multiplex PCR; TCRdb's table is partial and in-frame only. Among some 9,300 clones, approximately 71% were seen once, and the ten largest hold 9.5% to 13%. This sample's treatment: randomized to nivolumab then ipilimumab (arm A) or the reverse (arm B). Patients had received no earlier DNA-damaging chemotherapy. Live CD3+CD8+ CD19− CD56− cells were sorted from PBMCs. This chain joins TRBV9 and TRBJ2-3, with D possibly matching TRBD2 (5 bases). This clonotype was obtained from a human donor with melanoma. Source: CD8+ T cells sorted from blood (inferred from file names), taken from a patient given nivolumab and ipilimumab in sequence. The CDR3 sequence is CASSVLGGGLTDTQYF. The DNA for the CDR3 is TGTGCCAGCAGCGTCCTAGGTGGCGGACTCACAGATACGCAGTATTTT.